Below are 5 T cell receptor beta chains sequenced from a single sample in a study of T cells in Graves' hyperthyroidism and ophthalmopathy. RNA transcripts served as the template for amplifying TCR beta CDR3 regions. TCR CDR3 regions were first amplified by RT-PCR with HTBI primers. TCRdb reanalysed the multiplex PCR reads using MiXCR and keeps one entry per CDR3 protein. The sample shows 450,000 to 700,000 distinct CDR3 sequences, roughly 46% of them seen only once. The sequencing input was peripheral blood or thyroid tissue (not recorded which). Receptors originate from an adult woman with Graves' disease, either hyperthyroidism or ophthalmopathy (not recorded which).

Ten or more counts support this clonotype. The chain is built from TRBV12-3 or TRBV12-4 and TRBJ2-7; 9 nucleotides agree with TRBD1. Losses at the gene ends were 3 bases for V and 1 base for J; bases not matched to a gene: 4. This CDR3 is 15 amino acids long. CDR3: CASSLSGTGSYEQYF. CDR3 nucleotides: TGTGCCAGCAGTTTGTCCGGGACAGGGTCCTACGAGCAGTACTTC.

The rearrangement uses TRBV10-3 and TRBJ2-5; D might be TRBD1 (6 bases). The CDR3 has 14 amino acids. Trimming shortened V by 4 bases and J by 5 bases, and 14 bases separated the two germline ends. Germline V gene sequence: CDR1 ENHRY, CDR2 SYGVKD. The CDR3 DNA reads TGTGCCATCAGTGTAAGGGGGATGATGGAGACCCAGTACTTC. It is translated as CAISVRGMMETQYF.

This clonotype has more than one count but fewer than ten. CDR3 amino acids: CASSFKREEIYEQYF. The DNA for the CDR3 is TGTGCCAGCAGCTTCAAGCGGGAGGAGATCTACGAGCAGTACTTC. This chain links TRBV13 with TRBJ2-7; 9 bases fit TRBD2. The V gene's germline CDR1 is PRHDT and CDR2 FYEKMQ (reference sequence). The CDR3 contains 15 residues. V trimming: 3 bases; J trimming: 3 bases; junction bases outside the gene matches: 6.

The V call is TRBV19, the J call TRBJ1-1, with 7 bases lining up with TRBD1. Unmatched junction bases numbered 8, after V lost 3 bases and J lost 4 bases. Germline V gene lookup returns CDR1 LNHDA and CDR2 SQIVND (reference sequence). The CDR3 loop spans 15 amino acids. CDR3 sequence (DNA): TGTGCCAGTAGTATGACTAGGGGGCCGGGCACTGAAGCTTTCTTT. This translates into CASSMTRGPGTEAFF.

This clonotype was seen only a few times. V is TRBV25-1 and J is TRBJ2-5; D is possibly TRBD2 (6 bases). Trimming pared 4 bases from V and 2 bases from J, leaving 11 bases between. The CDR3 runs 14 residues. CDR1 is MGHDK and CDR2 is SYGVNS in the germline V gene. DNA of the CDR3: TGTGCCAGCAGTGGGCGGGACCCACAAGAGACCCAGTACTTC. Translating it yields CASSGRDPQETQYF.